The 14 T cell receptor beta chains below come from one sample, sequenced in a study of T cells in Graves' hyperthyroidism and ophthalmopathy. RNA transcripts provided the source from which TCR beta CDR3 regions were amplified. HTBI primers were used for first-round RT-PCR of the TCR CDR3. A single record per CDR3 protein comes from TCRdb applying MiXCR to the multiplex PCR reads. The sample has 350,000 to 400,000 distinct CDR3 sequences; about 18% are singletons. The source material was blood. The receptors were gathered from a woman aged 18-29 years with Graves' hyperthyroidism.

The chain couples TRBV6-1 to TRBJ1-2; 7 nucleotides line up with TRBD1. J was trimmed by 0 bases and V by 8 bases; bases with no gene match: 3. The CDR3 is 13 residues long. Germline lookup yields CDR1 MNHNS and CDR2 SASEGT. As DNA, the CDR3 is TGTGCCAGCCAGGACAGGACTAACTATGGCTACACCTTC. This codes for CASQDRTNYGYTF.

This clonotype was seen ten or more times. CDR3: CSARDLGGQWETQYF. In nucleotides, the CDR3 is TGCAGTGCTAGAGATTTGGGGGGACAGTGGGAGACCCAGTACTTC. The V call is TRBV20-1, the J call TRBJ2-5; D possibly corresponds to TRBD1 (7 bases). The CDR3 covers 15 residues. The V gene lost 0 bases and the J gene lost 5 bases, with 16 bases spanning the gap. Looked up from germline, CDR1 is DFQATT and CDR2 is SNEGSKA (reference sequence).

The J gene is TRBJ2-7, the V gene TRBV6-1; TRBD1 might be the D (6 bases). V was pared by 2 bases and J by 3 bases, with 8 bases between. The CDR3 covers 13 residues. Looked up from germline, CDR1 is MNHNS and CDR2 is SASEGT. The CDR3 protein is CASSEKQGYEQYF. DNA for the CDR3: TGTGCCAGCAGTGAAAAACAGGGCTACGAGCAGTACTTC.

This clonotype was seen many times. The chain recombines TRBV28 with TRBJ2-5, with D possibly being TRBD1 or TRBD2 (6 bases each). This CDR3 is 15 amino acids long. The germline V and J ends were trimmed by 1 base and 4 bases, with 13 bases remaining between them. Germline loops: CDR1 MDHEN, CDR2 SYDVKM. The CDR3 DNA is TGTGCCAGCAGTTTATTAGGCAGGGGAGGAGAGACCCAGTACTTC. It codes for CASSLLGRGGETQYF.

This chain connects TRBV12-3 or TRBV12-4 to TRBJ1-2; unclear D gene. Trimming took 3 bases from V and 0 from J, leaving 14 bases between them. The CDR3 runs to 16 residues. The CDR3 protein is CASSFDTAVANYGYTF. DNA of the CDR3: TGTGCCAGCAGTTTCGACACCGCGGTGGCTAACTATGGCTACACCTTC.

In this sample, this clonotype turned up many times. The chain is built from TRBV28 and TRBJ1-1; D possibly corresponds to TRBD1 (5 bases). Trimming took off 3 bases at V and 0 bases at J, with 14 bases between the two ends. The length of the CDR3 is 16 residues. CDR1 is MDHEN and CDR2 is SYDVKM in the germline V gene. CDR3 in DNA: TGTGCCAGCAGTTTGGTAGGCGGGGGTATGAACACTGAAGCTTTCTTT. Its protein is CASSLVGGGMNTEAFF.

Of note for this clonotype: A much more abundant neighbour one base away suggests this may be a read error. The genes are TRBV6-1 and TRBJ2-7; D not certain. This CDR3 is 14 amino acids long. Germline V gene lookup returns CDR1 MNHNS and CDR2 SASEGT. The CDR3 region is CTCSESGGPYEQYF. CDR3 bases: TGTACCTGCAGTGAATCTGGCGGCCCCTACGAGCAGTACTTC.

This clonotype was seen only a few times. CDR3 protein: CASSLVALGSNQPQHF. The CDR3 nucleotides are TGCGCCAGCAGCTTGGTGGCTCTGGGGAGCAATCAGCCCCAGCATTTT. The rearrangement uses TRBV5-1 and TRBJ1-5; no clear D. This CDR3 is built from 16 residues. V was clipped by 0 bases and J by 1 base, with 11 bases between them. Looked up from germline, CDR1 is SGHRS and CDR2 is YFSETQ.

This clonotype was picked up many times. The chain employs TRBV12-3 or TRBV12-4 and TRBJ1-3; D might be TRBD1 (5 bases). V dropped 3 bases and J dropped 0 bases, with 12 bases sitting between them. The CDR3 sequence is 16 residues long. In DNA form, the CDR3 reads TGTGCCAGCAGTTTTTGGCAGGGCACCTCTGGAAACACCATATATTTT. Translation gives CASSFWQGTSGNTIYF.

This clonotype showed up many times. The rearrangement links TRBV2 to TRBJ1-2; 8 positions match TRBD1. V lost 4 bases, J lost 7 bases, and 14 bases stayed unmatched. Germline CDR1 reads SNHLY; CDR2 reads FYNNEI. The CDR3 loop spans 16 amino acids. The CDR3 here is CASSGRDRIFTGGYTF. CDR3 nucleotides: TGTGCCAGCAGTGGTCGGGACAGGATATTCACCGGTGGCTACACCTTC. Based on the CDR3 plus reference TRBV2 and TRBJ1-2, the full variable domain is EPEVTQTPSHQVTQMGQEVILRCVPISNHLYFYWYRQILGQKVEFLVSFYNNEISEKSEIFDDQFSVERPDGSNFTLKIRSTKLEDSAMYFCASSGRDRIFTGGYTFGSGTRLTVV.

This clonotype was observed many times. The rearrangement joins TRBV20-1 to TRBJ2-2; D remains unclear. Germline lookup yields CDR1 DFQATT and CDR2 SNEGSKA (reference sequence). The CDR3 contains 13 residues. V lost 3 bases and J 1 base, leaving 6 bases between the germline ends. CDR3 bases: TGCAGTGCTAGCGGAGAGAACACCGGGGAGCTGTTTTTT. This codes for CSASGENTGELFF.

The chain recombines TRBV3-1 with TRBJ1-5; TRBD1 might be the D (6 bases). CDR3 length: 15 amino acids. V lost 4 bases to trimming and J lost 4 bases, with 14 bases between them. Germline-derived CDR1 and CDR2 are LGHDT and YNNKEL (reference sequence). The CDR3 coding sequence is TGTGCCAGCAGCCCAGGGGTAGGCGGGAATCAGCCCCAGCATTTT. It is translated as CASSPGVGGNQPQHF.

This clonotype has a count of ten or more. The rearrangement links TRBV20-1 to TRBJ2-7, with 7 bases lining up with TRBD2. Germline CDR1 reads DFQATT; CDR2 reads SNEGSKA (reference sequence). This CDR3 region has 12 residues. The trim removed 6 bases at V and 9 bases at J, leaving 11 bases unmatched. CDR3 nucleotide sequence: TGCAGTGCGGGGGGGTCGGGGGGTGTGCAGTACTTC. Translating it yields CSAGGSGGVQYF.

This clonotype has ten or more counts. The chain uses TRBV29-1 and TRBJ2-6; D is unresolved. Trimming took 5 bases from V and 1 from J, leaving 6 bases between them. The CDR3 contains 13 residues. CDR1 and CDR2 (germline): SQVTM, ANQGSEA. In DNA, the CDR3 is TGCAGCGTTCCGGAATCTGGGGCCAACGTCCTGACTTTC. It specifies CSVPESGANVLTF.